One and the same sample provided the 25 T cell receptor beta chains below, sequenced in a study of regulatory T cells in long-lasting Graves disease. Library construction for TCR beta used iRepertoire HTBI primers and Arm-PCR of CDR3 regions. Each CDR3 protein is one row after TCRdb ran MiXCR on the multiplex PCR reads. Of roughly 560,000 distinct CDR3 sequences listed, around 16% were seen once; the top ten hold around 25%. The time point was: newly diagnosed GD, antithyroid drugs for less than 3 months. Extracted PBMC RNA gave rise to the TCR library. This sample was shared with a second study, whose subject was T cells in Graves' hyperthyroidism and ophthalmopathy.

The input for sequencing was peripheral blood mononuclear cells (PBMCs), taken at new diagnosis, from a patient treated with antithyroid drugs. The source is a woman aged 35 to 59 with Graves disease.

This clonotype appeared a few times. The chain employs TRBV2 and TRBJ2-5; D not certain. The CDR3 spans 13 residues. V lost 10 bases, J lost 2 bases, and 14 bases lay in between. Germline CDR1 is SNHLY and CDR2 is FYNNEI. CDR3 residues: CAKEVRPQETQYF. Here the CDR3 DNA reads TGTGCCAAAGAGGTCCGGCCACAAGAGACCCAGTACTTC.

The CDR3 bases are TGTGCCAGCAGTCCGGGGGGAGGGGGCGACGGGGCCAACGTCCTGACTTTC. Amino acid sequence: CASSPGGGGDGANVLTF. The V call is TRBV12-3 or TRBV12-4, the J call TRBJ2-6; possibly TRBD1 or TRBD2 for D (7 bases each). Trimming removed 5 bases at V and 4 bases at J, with 18 bases between. This CDR3 is 17 amino acids long.

The chain has TRBV18 and TRBJ1-1; a weak D match, TRBD1 (6 bases). From germline, CDR1 is KGHSH and CDR2 LQKENI. The CDR3 is 17 residues long. Between the trimmed V and J ends, which lost 3 bases and 4 bases, there was a span of 21 bases. CDR3: CASSPSQLGGEGTEAFF. The CDR3 DNA reads as TGTGCCAGCTCACCGTCCCAGCTAGGGGGGGAGGGCACTGAAGCTTTCTTT.

The sample holds many counts of this clonotype. The chain combines TRBV7-8 with TRBJ2-5; 11 nucleotides align to TRBD2. In germline, CDR1 is SGHVS, CDR2 FQNEAQ. The CDR3 is made up of 16 amino acids. J was trimmed by 4 bases and V by 3 bases; bases with no gene match: 7. CDR3 protein: CASSLASGGPRETQYF. The CDR3 region has the DNA TGTGCCAGCAGCTTGGCTAGCGGGGGGCCACGAGAGACCCAGTACTTC.

Many counts were recorded for this clonotype. This chain uses TRBV7-9 with TRBJ1-2, with D perhaps matching TRBD1 (5 bases). The CDR3 loop spans 14 amino acids. V was trimmed by 4 bases and J by 4 bases, leaving 13 bases between them. Germline V lookup: CDR1 SEHNR, CDR2 FQNEAQ (reference sequence). The CDR3 DNA sequence: TGTGCCAGCAGCTGGGAAGGGGCTCTCTATGGCTACACCTTC. Protein sequence: CASSWEGALYGYTF.

The chain recombines TRBV6-4 with TRBJ1-5, with D unclear. The CDR3 length is 13 residues. Trimming removed 4 bases at V and 7 bases at J, with 11 bases between. In germline, CDR1 is MRHNA, CDR2 SNTAGT. This CDR3 reads CASSAGLGQPQHF. CDR3 in DNA: TGTGCCAGCAGTGCCGGATTGGGGCAGCCCCAGCATTTT.

This clonotype was detected ten times or more. This rearrangement joins TRBV5-1 to TRBJ1-1; 7 bases match TRBD1. Looked up from germline, CDR1 is SGHRS and CDR2 is YFSETQ. Trimming removed 1 base from V and 4 bases from J; junction bases left unmatched: 4. The CDR3 totals 14 residues. The CDR3 nucleotides are TGCGCCAGCAGCTTGCAGGGGGTGGCCACTGAAGCTTTCTTT. This sequence encodes CASSLQGVATEAFF.

This clonotype was detected many times. V gene TRBV11-3 combines with J gene TRBJ2-1, with D possibly being TRBD2 (7 bases). The V end lost 5 bases, the J end lost 6 bases, and 17 bases lay between the germline ends. Germline CDR1 and CDR2: SGHNT and YENEEA. The CDR3 contains 15 residues. DNA of the CDR3: TGTGCCAGCAGCCTTCCCTGGGGGGGCACCAATGAGCAGTTCTTC. It is translated as CASSLPWGGTNEQFF.

This clonotype was found many times. This rearrangement joins TRBV15 to TRBJ1-5; D possibly corresponds to TRBD1 (6 bases). The V and J ends lost 0 bases and 7 bases respectively, with 10 bases between them. CDR1 is LNHNV and CDR2 is YYDKDF in the germline V gene (reference sequence). This CDR3 has 14 amino acids. For the CDR3, the DNA is TGTGCCACCAGCAGAGACAGGGGAGGGCAGCCCCAGCATTTT. Its protein is CATSRDRGGQPQHF.

The sample holds many counts of this clonotype. The chain uses TRBV6-1 and TRBJ1-1; no definite D call. The V gene lost 2 bases and the J gene lost 3 bases, with 10 bases spanning the gap. The CDR3 is made up of 14 amino acids. Germline lookup yields CDR1 MNHNS and CDR2 SASEGT. Written as DNA, the CDR3 is TGTGCCAGCAGTGAATCCCCTAGGGACACTGAAGCTTTCTTT. Its protein product is CASSESPRDTEAFF.

This clonotype has just a few counts. This chain links TRBV14 with TRBJ1-1; D is unresolved. The CDR3 totals 13 residues. Deletions cut 4 bases from V and 0 bases from J, with 6 bases between. Per germline, CDR1 SGHDN and CDR2 FVKESK. The DNA for the CDR3 is TGTGCCAGCAGCCGACACCTGAACACTGAAGCTTTCTTT. It encodes CASSRHLNTEAFF.

Comment on this clonotype: A read error may produce the germline difference seen at one junction end. The chain has TRBV5-1 and TRBJ1-2; TRBD1 aligns across 12 bases. CDR1 and CDR2 from the germline V gene are SGHRS and YFSETQ. There are 16 residues in the CDR3. DNA of the CDR3: TGTGCCAGCAGCGATCCGGGACAGGGGGCGAGGTATGGCTACACCTTC. Translation gives CASSDPGQGARYGYTF.

The chain has TRBV9 and TRBJ2-1; D is unclear. With the DNA end fitting TRBJ2-5 better, the J assignment may be wrong. The CDR3 runs to 14 residues. The V gene's germline CDR1 is SGDLS and CDR2 YYNGEE. CDR3 region: CASSVGFSQETQYF. The CDR3 coding sequence is TGTGCCAGCAGCGTAGGCTTTAGCCAAGAGACCCAGTACTTC.

This clonotype was observed a few times. The V call is TRBV5-1, the J call TRBJ2-3, with D unresolved. The CDR3 has 15 amino acids. The V end was cut by 0 bases, the J end by 5 bases, with 13 bases between. Germline V gene lookup returns CDR1 SGHRS and CDR2 YFSETQ. CDR3 in DNA: TGCGCCAGCAGCTTGGGGCGGCCCTCCCAAGATACGCAGTATTTT. Translated: CASSLGRPSQDTQYF. The full variable domain, its missing parts supplied by reference TRBV5-1 and TRBJ2-3, is KAGVTQTPRYLIKTRGQQVTLSCSPISGHRSVSWYQQTPGQGLQFLFEYFSETQRNKGNFPGRFSGRQFSNSRSEMNVSTLELGDSALYLCASSLGRPSQDTQYFGPGTRLTVL.

The chain has TRBV6-1 and TRBJ2-2; no definite D call. Germline CDR1 and CDR2: MNHNS and SASEGT. Trimming took off 6 bases at V and 5 bases at J, with 10 bases between the two ends. This CDR3 has 13 amino acids. The CDR3 DNA follows: TGTGCCAGCAGAGAAACCGGGACCGGGGAGCTGTTTTTT. Translated: CASRETGTGELFF.

This clonotype was observed at least ten times. The rearrangement joins TRBV30 to TRBJ1-4; 7 bases agree with TRBD1. The V segment lost 0 bases and the J segment 3 bases; nucleotides outside the gene matches: 1. Germline values: CDR1 GTSNPN, CDR2 SVGIG (reference sequence). The CDR3 totals 14 residues. CDR3 DNA sequence: TGTGCCTGGAGTGTGGGACAGTCTAATGAAAAACTGTTTTTT. Its protein is CAWSVGQSNEKLFF. Full variable domain (outside the CDR3, taken from reference TRBV30 and TRBJ1-4): SQTIHQWPATLVQPVGSPLSLECTVEGTSNPNLYWYRQAAGRGLQLLFYSVGIGQISSEVPQNLSASRPQDRQFILSSKKLLLSDSGFYLCAWSVGQSNEKLFFGSGTQLSVL.

This clonotype was detected ten times or more. The CDR3 loop is CASSEEGEPQGPRDTIYF. The CDR3 nucleotides are TGTGCCAGCAGTGAAGAGGGAGAGCCCCAGGGCCCAAGAGACACCATATATTTT. This sequence joins TRBV2 and TRBJ1-3; D perhaps matches TRBD1 (5 bases). Trimming removed 1 base from V and 8 bases from J, with 24 bases in between. There are 18 residues in the CDR3. Germline V lookup: CDR1 SNHLY, CDR2 FYNNEI.

This clonotype was counted between two and nine times. V usage is TRBV19 and J usage is TRBJ1-4; tentatively, D is TRBD1 (5 bases). The CDR3 is 13 amino acids. Germline V CDR1 and CDR2: LNHDA, SQIVND (reference sequence). With 8 bases removed from V and 0 bases from J, the gap between germline ends came to 7 bases. The CDR3 loop reads CASLGATNEKLFF. DNA for the CDR3: TGTGCCAGTCTAGGGGCAACTAATGAAAAACTGTTTTTT. Full variable domain (outside the CDR3, taken from reference TRBV19 and TRBJ1-4): DGGITQSPKYLFRKEGQNVTLSCEQNLNHDAMYWYRQDPGQGLRLIYYSQIVNDFQKGDIAEGYSVSREKKESFPLTVTSAQKNPTAFYLCASLGATNEKLFFGSGTQLSVL.

This clonotype showed up just a few times. The chain uses TRBV13 and TRBJ1-2, with a weak D call TRBD1 (5 bases). Trimming left V 5 bases short and J 8 bases short, with 15 bases between. This CDR3 region has 13 residues. CDR1 and CDR2 (germline): PRHDT, FYEKMQ (reference sequence). CDR3 protein: CASSPRGGVGYTF. The CDR3 DNA reads TGTGCCAGCAGCCCACGTGGGGGTGTAGGCTACACCTTC.

This clonotype was observed at least ten times. The chain joins TRBV11-3 to TRBJ2-1, with TRBD2 matching 9 bases. This CDR3 has 15 amino acids. V lost 1 base to trimming and J lost 6 bases; unmatched junction nucleotides: 4. Germline values: CDR1 SGHNT, CDR2 YENEEA. CDR3 amino acids: CASSLGAGGLNEQFF. The CDR3 bases are TGTGCCAGCAGCTTAGGAGCGGGGGGCCTCAATGAGCAGTTCTTC.

At least ten counts were recorded for this clonotype. One junction end disagrees with the germline gene, perhaps due to a read error. The CDR3 is CASSLGGQGAF. CDR3 nucleotide sequence: TGTGCCAGCAGCTTAGGGGGGCAGGGAGCCTTC. V gene TRBV11-2 combines with J gene TRBJ1-2; tentative D call: TRBD1 (6 bases). Germline-derived CDR1 and CDR2 are SGHAT and FQNNGV. This CDR3 is built from 11 residues.

This clonotype was observed a handful of times. The chain carries TRBV9 and TRBJ2-1; D is unresolved. The V gene lost 2 bases and the J gene lost 8 bases, with 14 bases spanning the gap. Germline V gene sequence: CDR1 SGDLS, CDR2 YYNGEE. The CDR3 is 14 amino acids. The CDR3 DNA sequence: TGTGCCAGCAGCGTTGGCTTTATGAGCCATGAGCAGTTCTTC. Protein sequence: CASSVGFMSHEQFF.

Details on this clonotype: A read error may account for a junction end that differs from germline. This chain links TRBV4-1 with TRBJ2-3, with 9 bases that match TRBD2. The germline gives CDR1 MGHRA, CDR2 YSYEKL. This CDR3 region has 15 residues. DNA of the CDR3: TGCGCCGGCAGCCAAGAGTTGGTAGCGGGGGCTACGCAGTATTTT. This sequence encodes CAGSQELVAGATQYF.

This clonotype was recorded a few times. CDR3 sequence (DNA): TGCGCCAGCAGGACGGGACAGGCCAGCACAGATACGCAGTATTTT. This translates into CASRTGQASTDTQYF. The rearrangement uses TRBV5-1 and TRBJ2-3, with 8 bases that match TRBD1. The CDR3 totals 15 residues. Looked up from germline, CDR1 is SGHRS and CDR2 is YFSETQ. V shed 5 bases and J 0 bases; nucleotides not matched to a gene: 5.

In this sample, this clonotype turned up a few times. V usage is TRBV29-1 and J usage is TRBJ2-3, with TRBD2 matching over 7 bases. The CDR3 loop spans 14 amino acids. In germline, CDR1 is SQVTM, CDR2 ANQGSEA. Losses at the gene ends were 3 bases for V and 5 bases for J; bases not matched to a gene: 8. The CDR3 protein is CSVEYGLAGDTQYF. The CDR3, as DNA: TGCAGCGTTGAGTACGGTTTAGCGGGAGATACGCAGTATTTT.